The 11 T cell receptor beta chains reported below all come from one sample, sequenced in a study of T cells in Graves' hyperthyroidism and ophthalmopathy. Authors of the study amplified TCR beta CDR3 regions from RNA transcripts. The study used the HTBI primer set for a first-round RT-PCR of the TCR CDR3. Via MiXCR, TCRdb re-called the multiplex PCR reads, giving one row per CDR3 protein. The repertoire holds about 560,000 distinct CDR3 sequences, roughly 50% seen once, with roughly 8.2% in the top ten. Material: peripheral blood or thyroid tissue (not recorded which). The receptor set was obtained from a woman aged 18-29 years with Graves' hyperthyroidism.

CDR3 sequence (DNA): TGTGCCAGCAGCTTTGAGGCCGGGACAGGGGTAGGCTACACCTTC. The encoded protein is CASSFEAGTGVGYTF. This rearrangement joins TRBV7-2 to TRBJ1-2; 10 bases are shared with TRBD1. The germline gives CDR1 SGHTA, CDR2 FQGNSA. The CDR3 length is 15 residues. The trim removed 3 bases at V and 8 bases at J, leaving 9 bases unmatched.

The genes are TRBV12-3 or TRBV12-4 and TRBJ2-5, with unresolved D. The CDR3 covers 14 residues. V shed 2 bases and J shed 0 bases, with 7 bases lying between them. The CDR3 nucleotides read TGTGCCAGCAGTTTATCTTCGTACCAAGAGACCCAGTACTTC. This sequence encodes CASSLSSYQETQYF.

This clonotype was seen once. The junction departs from the called germline gene at one end, perhaps through a read error. The chain employs TRBV24-1 and TRBJ1-5; D uncertain. In germline, CDR1 is KGHDR, CDR2 SFDVKD. This CDR3 region has 14 residues. The CDR3 loop reads CASTSDPGGQPQHF. CDR3 nucleotide sequence: TGCGCCAGCACCTCGGACCCGGGCGGTCAGCCCCAGCATTTT.

At least ten counts were recorded for this clonotype. V and J are TRBV29-1 and TRBJ1-5, with D unresolved. V gave up 4 bases and J gave up 2 bases, with 9 bases separating them. Germline-derived CDR1 and CDR2 are SQVTM and ANQGSEA. This CDR3 is built from 13 residues. CDR3 in DNA: TGCAGCGTTGCACGGGGTGGCAATCAGCCCCAGCATTTT. As protein: CSVARGGNQPQHF.

The gene calls are TRBV24-1 and TRBJ2-2; D might be TRBD1 (5 bases). CDR3 size: 16 residues. Trimming removed 4 bases from V and 3 bases from J, with 14 bases in between. Germline V gene lookup returns CDR1 KGHDR and CDR2 SFDVKD. In DNA, the CDR3 is TGTGCCACCAGTGAACCACAGGTATCCGACACCGGGGAGCTGTTTTTT. Translating it yields CATSEPQVSDTGELFF.

This chain links TRBV11-1 with TRBJ2-7; TRBD1 might be the D (6 bases). The germline V gene encodes CDR1 SGHAT and CDR2 FQDESV (reference sequence). Between the trimmed V and J ends, which lost 5 bases and 1 base, there was a span of 15 bases. CDR3 size: 15 residues. DNA of the CDR3: TGTGCCAGCAGCGCTCGGGACACCCCGTCCTACGAGCAGTACTTC. It encodes CASSARDTPSYEQYF.

As concerns this clonotype: One end of the junction fails to match germline, which may point to a read error. The chain couples TRBV20-1 to TRBJ2-7; TRBD2 is a possible D gene (6 bases). Per the germline V gene, CDR1 is DFQATT and CDR2 is SNEGSKA (reference sequence). The CDR3 has 14 amino acids. CDR3 residues: CSAKGLSGSYGQYF. The CDR3 nucleotides read TGCAGTGCAAAGGGACTTTCCGGCTCCTACGGGCAGTACTTC.

This clonotype has a handful of counts. The chain carries TRBV25-1 and TRBJ1-1, with TRBD1 as a possible D gene (5 bases). The CDR3 covers 16 residues. Germline-derived CDR1 and CDR2 are MGHDK and SYGVNS. Trimming shortened V by 3 bases and J by 1 base, and 15 bases separated the two germline ends. The CDR3 DNA is TGTGCCAGCAGTGACAGGGCCAAGGCGGAGAACACTGAAGCTTTCTTT. Translation gives CASSDRAKAENTEAFF.

This clonotype was seen repeatedly, ten times or more. The chain's CDR3 is CAISELRAGTEAFF. The CDR3 DNA follows: TGTGCCATCAGTGAGTTACGAGCGGGCACTGAAGCTTTCTTT. This chain joins TRBV10-3 and TRBJ1-1; no clear D gene. Germline CDR1 ENHRY, CDR2 SYGVKD. V was clipped by 1 base and J by 4 bases, with 10 bases between them. CDR3 size: 14 residues.

This clonotype was found many times. V usage is TRBV10-3 and J usage is TRBJ1-1; unclear D gene. V was shortened by 8 bases and J by 4 bases, with 14 bases between the two germline ends. The CDR3 has 13 amino acids. Looked up from germline, CDR1 is ENHRY and CDR2 is SYGVKD. The CDR3 is CAIENPLSTEAFF. The CDR3 DNA sequence: TGTGCCATCGAAAACCCTCTGTCCACTGAAGCTTTCTTT.

This clonotype has more than one count but fewer than ten. V and J are TRBV20-1 and TRBJ2-5; TRBD2 aligns across 13 bases. The germline V gene encodes CDR1 DFQATT and CDR2 SNEGSKA (reference sequence). CDR3 length: 22 amino acids. Trimming cost V 1 base and J 2 bases; bases outside gene matches: 22. The CDR3 nucleotides are TGCAGTGCTAGAGCTCTCGACAGGGGGCAATCCGGGACTAGCGGGGTTCAAGAGACCCAGTACTTC. It translates to CSARALDRGQSGTSGVQETQYF.